The T cell receptor (beta chain) described here comes from a study of blood T cell repertoires in COVID-19. Study context: Both acute and convalescent COVID-19 samples were obtained from the United States, Italy and Spain. In each case, the material was cDNA or gDNA derived from T cells, B-cell-depleted T cells, or PBMCs.

This CDR3 is built from 15 residues. CDR1 is MDHEN and CDR2 is SYDVKM in the germline V gene. Trimming pared 5 bases from V and 0 bases from J, leaving 11 bases between. This clone was recorded a few times. Study processing details: Cell counts per sample came from amplifying reference gene primers. Sequenced by immunoSEQ multiplex PCR; TCRdb stores in-frame clones only, minus some. The V and J calls and clone size are taken from that table; D and trimming were inferred from the DNA. The sample has more than 85,000 clones, approximately 88% seen once; the top ten hold 6.5%. The TCR originated in a woman aged 55-75 years with acute or convalescent COVID-19. The rearrangement uses TRBV28 and TRBJ1-3; D is undetermined. Input material: peripheral blood. CDR3 amino acids: CASSTLPSSGNTIYF. For the CDR3, the DNA is TGTGCCAGCAGTACCCTGCCTAGCTCTGGAAACACCATATATTTT.